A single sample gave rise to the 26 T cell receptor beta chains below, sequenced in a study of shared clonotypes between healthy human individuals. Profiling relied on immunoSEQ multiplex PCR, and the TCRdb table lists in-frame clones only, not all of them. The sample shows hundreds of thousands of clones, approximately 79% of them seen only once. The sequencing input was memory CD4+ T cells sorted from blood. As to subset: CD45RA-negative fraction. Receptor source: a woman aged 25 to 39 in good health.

The chain's CDR3 is CASSKDAFRDSQSTDTQYF. The CDR3 DNA sequence: TGCGCCAGCAGCAAGGACGCCTTCCGGGACTCACAATCCACAGATACGCAGTATTTT. The rearrangement links TRBV5-1 to TRBJ2-3; D is possibly TRBD2 (6 bases). This CDR3 contains 19 residues. CDR1 and CDR2 from the germline V gene are SGHRS and YFSETQ. V lost 4 bases, J lost 2 bases, and 26 bases lay in between.

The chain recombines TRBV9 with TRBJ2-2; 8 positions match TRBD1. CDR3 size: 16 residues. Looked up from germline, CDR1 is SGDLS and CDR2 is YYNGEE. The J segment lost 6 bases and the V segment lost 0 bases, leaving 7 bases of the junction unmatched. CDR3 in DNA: TGTGCCAGCAGCGTAGCCCAGGGGGCGAATCCCGGGGAGCTGTTTTTT. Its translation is CASSVAQGANPGELFF.

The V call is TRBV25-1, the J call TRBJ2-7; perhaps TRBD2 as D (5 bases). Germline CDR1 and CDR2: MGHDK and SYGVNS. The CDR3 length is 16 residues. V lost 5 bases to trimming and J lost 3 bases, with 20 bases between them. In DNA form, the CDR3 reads TGTGCCAGCAGTTCCAGACCCGCGTCCGGGGACTACGAGCAGTACTTC. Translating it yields CASSSRPASGDYEQYF.

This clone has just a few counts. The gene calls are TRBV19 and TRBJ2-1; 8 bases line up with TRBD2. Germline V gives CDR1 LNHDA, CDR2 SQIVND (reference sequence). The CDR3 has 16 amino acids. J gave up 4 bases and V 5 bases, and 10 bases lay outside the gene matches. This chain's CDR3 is CASSPVEASGYNEQFF. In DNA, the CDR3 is TGTGCCAGTAGTCCTGTGGAGGCTAGCGGGTACAATGAGCAGTTCTTC.

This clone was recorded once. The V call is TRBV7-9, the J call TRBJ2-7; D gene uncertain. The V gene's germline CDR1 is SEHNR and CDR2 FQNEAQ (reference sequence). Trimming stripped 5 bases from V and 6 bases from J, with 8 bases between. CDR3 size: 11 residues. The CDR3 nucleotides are TGTGCCAGCAGCCTGGAGCGCGAGCAGTACTTC. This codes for CASSLEREQYF.

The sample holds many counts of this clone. CDR3: CASRRTGGRGTGELFF. The CDR3 DNA follows: TGTGCCAGCAGGAGAACAGGGGGTCGTGGCACCGGGGAGCTGTTTTTT. The chain recombines TRBV2 with TRBJ2-2; TRBD1 matches 8 bases. V lost 6 bases, J lost 4 bases, and 10 bases stayed unmatched. The V gene's germline CDR1 is SNHLY and CDR2 FYNNEI. The CDR3 contains 16 residues.

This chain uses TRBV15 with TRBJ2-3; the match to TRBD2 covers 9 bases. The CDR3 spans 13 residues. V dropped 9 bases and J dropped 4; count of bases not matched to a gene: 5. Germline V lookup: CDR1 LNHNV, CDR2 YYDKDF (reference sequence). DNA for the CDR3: TGTGCCACAATGACTAGCGGAGCAGATACGCAGTATTTT. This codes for CATMTSGADTQYF.

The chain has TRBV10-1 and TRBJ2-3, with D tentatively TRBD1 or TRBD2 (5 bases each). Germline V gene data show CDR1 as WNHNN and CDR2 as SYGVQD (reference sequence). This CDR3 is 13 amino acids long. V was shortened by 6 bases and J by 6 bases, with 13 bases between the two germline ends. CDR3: CASRTGPWDTQYF. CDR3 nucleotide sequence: TGCGCCAGCAGGACGGGACCCTGGGATACGCAGTATTTT.

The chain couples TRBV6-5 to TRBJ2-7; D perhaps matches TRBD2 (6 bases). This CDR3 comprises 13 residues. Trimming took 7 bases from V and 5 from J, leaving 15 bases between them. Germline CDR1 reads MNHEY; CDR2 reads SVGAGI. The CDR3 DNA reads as TGTGCCAGCACGTCTTTGGGAGGAGACGAGCAGTACTTC. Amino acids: CASTSLGGDEQYF.

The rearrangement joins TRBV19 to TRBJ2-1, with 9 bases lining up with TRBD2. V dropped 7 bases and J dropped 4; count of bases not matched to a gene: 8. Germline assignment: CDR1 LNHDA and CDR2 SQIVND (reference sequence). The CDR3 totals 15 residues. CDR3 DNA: TGTGCCAGTACCATAGCGGGAGCCGGTTACAATGAGCAGTTCTTC. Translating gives CASTIAGAGYNEQFF.

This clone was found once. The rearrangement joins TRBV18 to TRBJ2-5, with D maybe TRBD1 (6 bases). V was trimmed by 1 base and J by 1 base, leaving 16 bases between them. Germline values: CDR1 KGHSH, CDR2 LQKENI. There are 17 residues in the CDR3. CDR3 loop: CASSPRGQGAPQETQYF. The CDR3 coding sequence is TGTGCCAGCTCACCACGGGGACAAGGGGCCCCCCAAGAGACCCAGTACTTC.

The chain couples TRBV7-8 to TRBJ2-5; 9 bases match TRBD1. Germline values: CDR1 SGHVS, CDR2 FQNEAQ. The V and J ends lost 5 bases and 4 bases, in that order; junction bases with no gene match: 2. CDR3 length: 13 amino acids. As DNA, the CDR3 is TGTGCCAGCAGCCAGGACAGGGGAGAGACCCAGTACTTC. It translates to CASSQDRGETQYF. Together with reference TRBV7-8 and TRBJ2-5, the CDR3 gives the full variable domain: GAGVSQSPRYKVAKRGQDVALRCDPISGHVSLFWYQQALGQGPEFLTYFQNEAQLDKSGLPSDRFFAERPEGSVSTLKIQRTQQEDSAVYLCASSQDRGETQYFGPGTRLLVL.

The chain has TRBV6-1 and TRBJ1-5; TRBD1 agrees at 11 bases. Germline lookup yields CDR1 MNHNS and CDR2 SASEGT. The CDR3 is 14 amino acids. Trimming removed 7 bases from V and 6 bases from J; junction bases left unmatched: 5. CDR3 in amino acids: CASTGTGGVQPQHF. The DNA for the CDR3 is TGTGCCAGCACCGGGACAGGGGGAGTTCAGCCCCAGCATTTT.

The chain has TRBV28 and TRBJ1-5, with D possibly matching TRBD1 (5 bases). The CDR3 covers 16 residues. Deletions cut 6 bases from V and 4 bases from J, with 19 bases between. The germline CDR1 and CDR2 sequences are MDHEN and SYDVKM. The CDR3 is CASSPRGTGGNQPQHF. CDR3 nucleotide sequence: TGTGCCAGCAGCCCCCGGGGCACGGGTGGGAATCAGCCCCAGCATTTT. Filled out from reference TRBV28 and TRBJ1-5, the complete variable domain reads DVKVTQSSRYLVKRTGEKVFLECVQDMDHENMFWYRQDPGLGLRLIYFSYDVKMKEKGDIPEGYSVSREKKERFSLILESASTNQTSMYLCASSPRGTGGNQPQHFGDGTRLSIL.

The CDR3 DNA reads as TGTGCCAGCAGCCCACAAGCGGGATTCGCAGATACGCAGTATTTT. Amino acids: CASSPQAGFADTQYF. V is TRBV11-2 and J is TRBJ2-3; 7 nucleotides align to TRBD2. The CDR3 is 15 residues long. CDR1 and CDR2 from the germline V gene are SGHAT and FQNNGV. V trimming: 5 bases; J trimming: 4 bases; junction bases outside the gene matches: 9.

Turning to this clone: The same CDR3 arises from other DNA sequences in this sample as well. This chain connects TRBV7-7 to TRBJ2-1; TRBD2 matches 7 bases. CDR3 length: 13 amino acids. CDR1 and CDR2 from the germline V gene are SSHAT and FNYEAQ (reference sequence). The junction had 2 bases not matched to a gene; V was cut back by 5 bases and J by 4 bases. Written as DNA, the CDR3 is TGTGCCAGCAGCACGGGACTATACAATGAGCAGTTCTTC. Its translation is CASSTGLYNEQFF.

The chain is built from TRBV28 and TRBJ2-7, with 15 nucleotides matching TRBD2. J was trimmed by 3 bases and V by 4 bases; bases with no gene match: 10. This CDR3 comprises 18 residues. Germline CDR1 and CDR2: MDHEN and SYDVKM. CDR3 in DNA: TGTGCCAGCAGTTCATACGGACTAGCGGGAGGGAGGGACTACGAGCAGTACTTC. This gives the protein CASSSYGLAGGRDYEQYF.

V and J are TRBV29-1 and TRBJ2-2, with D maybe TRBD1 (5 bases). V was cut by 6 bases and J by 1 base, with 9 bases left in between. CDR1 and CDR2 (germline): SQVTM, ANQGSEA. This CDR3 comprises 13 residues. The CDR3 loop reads CSVTEMNTGELFF. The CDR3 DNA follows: TGCAGCGTGACAGAGATGAACACCGGGGAGCTGTTTTTT.

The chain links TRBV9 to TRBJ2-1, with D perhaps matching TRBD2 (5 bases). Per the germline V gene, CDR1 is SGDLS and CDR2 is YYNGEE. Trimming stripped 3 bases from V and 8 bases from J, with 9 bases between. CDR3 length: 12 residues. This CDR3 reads CASSGTSYEQFF. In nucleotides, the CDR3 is TGTGCCAGCAGCGGTACTAGTTATGAGCAGTTCTTC.

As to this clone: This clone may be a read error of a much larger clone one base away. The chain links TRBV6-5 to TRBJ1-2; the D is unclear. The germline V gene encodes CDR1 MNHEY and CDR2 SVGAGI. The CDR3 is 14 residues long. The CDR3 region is CVSSYSHGNYGYTF. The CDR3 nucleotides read TGTGTCAGCAGTTACTCTCACGGAAACTATGGCTACACCTTC.

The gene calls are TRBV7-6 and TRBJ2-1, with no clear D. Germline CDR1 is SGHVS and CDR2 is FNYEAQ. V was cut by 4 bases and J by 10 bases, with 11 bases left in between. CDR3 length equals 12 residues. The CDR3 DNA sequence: TGTGCCAGCAGCTATCGAGACCACGAGCAGTTCTTC. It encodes CASSYRDHEQFF.

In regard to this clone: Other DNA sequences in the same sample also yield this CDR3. The CDR3 sequence is CASSFSGGTQYF. In nucleotides, the CDR3 is TGTGCCAGCAGTTTTTCCGGGGGTACGCAGTATTTT. V is TRBV27 and J is TRBJ2-3, with D possibly TRBD2 on 6 matching bases. The germline CDR1 and CDR2 sequences are MNHEY and SMNVEV (reference sequence). This CDR3 is built from 12 residues. Trimming removed 3 bases at V and 8 bases at J, with 9 bases between.

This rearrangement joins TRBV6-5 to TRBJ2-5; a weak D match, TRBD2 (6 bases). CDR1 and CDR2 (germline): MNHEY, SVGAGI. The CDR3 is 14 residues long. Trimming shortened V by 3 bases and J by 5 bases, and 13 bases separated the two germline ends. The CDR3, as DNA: TGTGCCAGCAGTTATCAGACTAGTCGGGAGACCCAGTACTTC. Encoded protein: CASSYQTSRETQYF.

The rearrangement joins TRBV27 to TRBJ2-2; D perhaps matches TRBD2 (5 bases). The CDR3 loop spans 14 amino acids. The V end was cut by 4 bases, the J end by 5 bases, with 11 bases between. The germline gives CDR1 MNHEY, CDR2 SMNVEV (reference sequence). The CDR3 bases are TGTGCCAGCAGTTCCCAACTAGATACCGGGGAGCTGTTTTTT. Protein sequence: CASSSQLDTGELFF.

The CDR3 loop is CASSGLRGGYNEQFF. The DNA for the CDR3 is TGTGCCAGCAGCGGACTCAGGGGAGGTTACAATGAGCAGTTCTTC. The V and J genes are TRBV7-8 and TRBJ2-1; D tentatively reads TRBD1 or TRBD2 (6 bases each). With 5 bases removed from V and 4 bases from J, the gap between germline ends came to 15 bases. This CDR3 comprises 15 residues. The germline gives CDR1 SGHVS, CDR2 FQNEAQ.

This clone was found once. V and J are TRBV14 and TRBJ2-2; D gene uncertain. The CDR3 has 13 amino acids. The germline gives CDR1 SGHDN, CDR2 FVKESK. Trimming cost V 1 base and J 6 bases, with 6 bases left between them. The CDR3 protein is CASSQVLAGELFF. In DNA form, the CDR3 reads TGTGCCAGCAGCCAAGTTCTCGCCGGGGAGCTGTTTTTT.